These 4 T cell receptor beta chains originate from one sample sequenced in a study of cytomegalovirus exposure and HLA in healthy donors. The PCR used 60 Vbeta and 13 Jbeta primers. Using immunoSEQ multiplex PCR, the repertoire was profiled, and TCRdb retains in-frame clones only, with some absent. Of around 130,000 clones in the sample, approximately 84% were seen once. The sample was PBMCs. The receptors come from a woman between 40 and 55 years old in good health and CMV-seronegative.

The chain uses TRBV7-9 and TRBJ2-5; D might be TRBD1 (5 bases). The V gene lost 5 bases and the J gene lost 2 bases, with 21 bases spanning the gap. The CDR3 spans 17 residues. The germline V gene has CDR1 SEHNR and CDR2 FQNEAQ (reference sequence). CDR3 sequence reads: CASSPRVGSGKQETQYF. For the CDR3, the DNA is TGTGCCAGCAGCCCAAGGGTGGGGTCAGGGAAGCAAGAGACCCAGTACTTC.

This chain joins TRBV9 and TRBJ2-3; 8 bases are shared with TRBD2. Per the germline V gene, CDR1 is SGDLS and CDR2 is YYNGEE. The CDR3 is made up of 15 amino acids. Trimming removed 4 bases from V and 3 bases from J; junction bases left unmatched: 7. This chain's CDR3 is CASSSGGEKTDTQYF. Here the CDR3 DNA reads TGTGCCAGCAGCTCGGGAGGGGAGAAGACAGATACGCAGTATTTT.

The chain has TRBV5-1 and TRBJ2-3, with 8 bases lining up with TRBD2. The junction had 0 bases not matched to a gene; V was cut back by 5 bases and J by 1 base. The CDR3 runs to 13 residues. Germline V gene data show CDR1 as SGHRS and CDR2 as YFSETQ. In DNA form, the CDR3 reads TGCGCCAGCAGGACTAGCGGCACAGATACGCAGTATTTT. Translation: CASRTSGTDTQYF.

The chain recombines TRBV2 with TRBJ1-4; TRBD1 aligns across 8 bases. The trim removed 5 bases at V and 7 bases at J, leaving 9 bases unmatched. Germline V gene sequence: CDR1 SNHLY, CDR2 FYNNEI. The CDR3 covers 15 residues. The CDR3 loop is CASSMAPGGSEKLFF. The CDR3 region has the DNA TGTGCCAGCAGTATGGCCCCAGGGGGCAGTGAAAAACTGTTTTTT. Supplemented by reference TRBV2 and TRBJ1-4, the full variable domain reads EPEVTQTPSHQVTQMGQEVILRCVPISNHLYFYWYRQILGQKVEFLVSFYNNEISEKSEIFDDQFSVERPDGSNFTLKIRSTKLEDSAMYFCASSMAPGGSEKLFFGSGTQLSVL.